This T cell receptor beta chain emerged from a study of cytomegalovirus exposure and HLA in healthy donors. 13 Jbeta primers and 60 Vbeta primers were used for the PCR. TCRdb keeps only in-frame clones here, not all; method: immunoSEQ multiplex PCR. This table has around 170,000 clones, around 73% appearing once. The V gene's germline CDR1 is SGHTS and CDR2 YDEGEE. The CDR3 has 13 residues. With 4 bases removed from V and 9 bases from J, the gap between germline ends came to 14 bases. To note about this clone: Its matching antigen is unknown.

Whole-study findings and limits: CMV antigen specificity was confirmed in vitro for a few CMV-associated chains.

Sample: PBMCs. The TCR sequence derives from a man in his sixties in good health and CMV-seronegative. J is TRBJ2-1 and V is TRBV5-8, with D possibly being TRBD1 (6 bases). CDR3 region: CASSGHRVGEQFF. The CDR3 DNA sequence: TGTGCCAGCAGCGGGCACAGGGTGGGTGAGCAGTTCTTC.